This T cell receptor (beta chain) originates from a study of T cells after yellow fever vaccination. Study-wide results and limits: Contaminating bulk clonotypes could be abundant in FACS-sorted repertoires. Compared with primary, the secondary response was weaker and peaked at day 5, not 15.

The table lists this clonotype with many counts. Its antigen is as yet unknown. TCRdb recomputed calls from the 5' RACE reads with MiXCR, one row per CDR3 protein. The sample lists hundreds of thousands of distinct CDR3 sequences, around 12% occurring once. Trimming took 0 bases from V and 7 from J, leaving 16 bases between them. CDR3 length equals 16 residues. The germline V gene has CDR1 SGHRS and CDR2 YFSETQ. Material: PBMCs, obtained on the day of the yellow fever booster vaccination. The TCR was taken from a man in his thirties or forties who received the YFV17D yellow fever vaccine. This chain joins TRBV5-1 and TRBJ1-4; TRBD1 might be the D (5 bases). In DNA form, the CDR3 reads TGCGCCAGCAGCTTGGGGCAGGGCCCCGACGGTGAAAAACTGTTTTTT. Amino acid sequence: CASSLGQGPDGEKLFF.